The clone carrying this T cell receptor (beta chain) was seen a single time. The data originate from a study of blood T cell repertoires in COVID-19. Only in-frame clones appear in the TCRdb table, and some are missing; sequencing was by immunoSEQ multiplex PCR. Among under 300,000 clones listed, approximately 90% were seen once. Germline-derived CDR1 and CDR2 are LNHDA and SQIVND (reference sequence). The CDR3 contains 15 residues. The ends lost 5 bases at V and 1 base at J; junction bases unmatched: 4. Sequencing was performed on PBMCs or T cells enriched from blood (not recorded which). The gene calls are TRBV19 and TRBJ1-5; 8 nucleotides line up with TRBD1. This receptor was taken from a woman in her 40s with acute COVID-19. As DNA, the CDR3 is TGTGCCAGTAGTCCGGACAGGGTAAGCAATCAGCCCCAGCATTTT. The encoded protein is CASSPDRVSNQPQHF.